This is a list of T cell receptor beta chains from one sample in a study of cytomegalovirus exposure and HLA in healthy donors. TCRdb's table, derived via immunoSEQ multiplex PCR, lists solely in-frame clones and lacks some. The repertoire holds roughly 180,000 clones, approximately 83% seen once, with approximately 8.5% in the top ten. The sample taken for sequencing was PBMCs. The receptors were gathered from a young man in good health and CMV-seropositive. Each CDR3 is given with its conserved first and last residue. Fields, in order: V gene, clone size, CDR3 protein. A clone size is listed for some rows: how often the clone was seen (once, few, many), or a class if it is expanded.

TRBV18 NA CASSPRRQGGQAIGYGYTF
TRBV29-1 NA CSVVRGGYNEQLF
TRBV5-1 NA CASSSLAGGSSYNEQFF
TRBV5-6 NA CASSLGHREFAEAFF
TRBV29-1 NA CSVVGTSSSGANVLTF
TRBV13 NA CASSSPSVGRGGKTQYF
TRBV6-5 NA CASSSLRGGDYEQYF
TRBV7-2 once CVSSSGAFYGYTF
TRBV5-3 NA CARSSKTSGSSTDTQYF
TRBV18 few CASSVKPGGTEAFF
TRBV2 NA CASSHRDRGVTDTQYF
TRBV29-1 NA CSVVEGTVAYNEQFF
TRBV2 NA CASSRDRVGVTYEQYF
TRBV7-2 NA CASRSTGTYEQYF
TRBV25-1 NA CASSGFFQGFYTF
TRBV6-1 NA CASSDLAGGSYEQYF
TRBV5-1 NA CASSLIAGGTYEQYF
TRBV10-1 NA CASSDRGQTYNEQFF
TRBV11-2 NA CASSVPGQGAATEAFF
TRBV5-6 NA CASSSPKEGNTEAFF
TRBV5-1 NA CASSLGRPGQGDSNQPQHF
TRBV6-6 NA CASSRQGSYYGYTF
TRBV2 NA CASMTDGLTYNSPLHF
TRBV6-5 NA CASSYSAGAHNERFF
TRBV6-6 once CASQGGGFAKNIQYF
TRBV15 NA CATSDLTTGGDYGYTF
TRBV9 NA CASSVGGRSYEQYF
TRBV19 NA CASSVATGRWGIHEKLFF
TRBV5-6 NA CASSLELGGGQETQYF
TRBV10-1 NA CASSEYRVGTEAFF
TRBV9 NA CASSVDPRESETQYF
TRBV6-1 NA CASSEDSTGNTIYF
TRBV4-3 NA CASSPSGSSYNEQFF
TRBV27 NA CASSPTLKAGRYNSPLHF
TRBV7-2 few CASSLARNEAFF